This T cell receptor (beta chain) came from a study of human T cells and chemical hapten exposure. This CDR3 comprises 14 residues. V dropped 4 bases and J dropped 1 base, with 5 bases sitting between them. Study-wide points: Expanded TCRs clustered into significantly more large CDR3 similarity groups than controls, the analysis revealed.

Time point described: patch test 2, 6 weeks after DPC sensitization. The sample's treatment: therapeutic diphenylcyclopropenone sensitization with weekly scalp DPC. A word on this clonotype: Its antigen is not identified.

TCRdb re-called the RACE reads with MiXCR, one entry per CDR3 protein. This table holds a few hundred thousand distinct CDR3 sequences, roughly 6.3% found once. This receptor was obtained from a woman younger than 30 with alopecia areata. Some clones in this sample may be carry-over from other donors' samples. The chain links TRBV12-3 or TRBV12-4 to TRBJ2-6; D unresolved. The sample here was whole blood, taken in connection with sensitization to the hapten diphenylcyclopropenone (DPC). The CDR3 is CASSSQSGANVLTF. Written as DNA, the CDR3 is TGTGCCAGCAGTTCACAATCTGGGGCCAACGTCCTGACTTTC.